A single sample is the source of the 27 T cell receptor beta chains below, sequenced in a study of CD8+CD57+ T cells in acquired aplastic anemia. TCR beta VDJ and CDR3 were profiled, and genomic DNA was the template. A single record per CDR3 protein comes from TCRdb applying MiXCR to the reads. The table has about 110,000 distinct CDR3 sequences, under 60% seen once. Sequencing was done on a sample of sorted CD4+, CD8+, or CD8+CD57+ T cells (not recorded which) from PBMCs. The receptors stem from a human donor in good health, serving as a control.

Notes on this clonotype: This clone may be a read error of a much larger clone one base away. J is TRBJ2-1 and V is TRBV11-2, with 11 bases fitting TRBD2. The germline gives CDR1 SGHAT, CDR2 FQNNGV. The CDR3 contains 18 residues. For the CDR3, the DNA is TGTGCCAGCTGCTTAGTCCCCGATCTAGCGGGGGGCAGTAATGAGCAGTTCTTC. It yields the protein CASCLVPDLAGGSNEQFF.

V gene TRBV5-6 combines with J gene TRBJ2-3; 7 bases are shared with TRBD1. With 0 bases clipped from V and 2 bases from J, the junction kept 3 bases outside the gene matches. Germline CDR1 SGHDT, CDR2 YYEEEE. CDR3 length: 15 residues. The DNA for the CDR3 is TGTGCCAGCAGCTTGGTAGGGGGCTACACAGATACGCAGTATTTT. As protein: CASSLVGGYTDTQYF.

Comment on this clonotype: A much larger clonotype is one base distant, so this may be a read error. The chain is built from TRBV30 and TRBJ1-1; tentatively, D is TRBD1 (6 bases). V gave up 8 bases and J gave up 0 bases, with 10 bases separating them. This CDR3 region has 12 residues. Germline V gene lookup returns CDR1 GTSNPN and CDR2 SVGIG (reference sequence). For the CDR3, the DNA is TGTGCCCGGGACACCTTGAACACTGAAGCTTTCTTT. Translating it yields CARDTLNTEAFF.

The rearrangement links TRBV5-1 to TRBJ2-7; either TRBD1 or TRBD2 may fit D (6 bases each). Per germline, CDR1 SGHRS and CDR2 YFSETQ. V lost 0 bases to trimming and J lost 2 bases, with 9 bases between them. The CDR3 has 14 amino acids. The chain's CDR3 is CASSLEGGAYEQYF. CDR3 coding DNA: TGCGCCAGCAGCTTGGAGGGGGGAGCCTACGAGCAGTACTTC. Combining the CDR3 with reference TRBV5-1 and TRBJ2-7 gives the whole variable domain KAGVTQTPRYLIKTRGQQVTLSCSPISGHRSVSWYQQTPGQGLQFLFEYFSETQRNKGNFPGRFSGRQFSNSRSEMNVSTLELGDSALYLCASSLEGGAYEQYFGPGTRLTVT.

There are many counts of this clonotype. The V gene is TRBV12-3 or TRBV12-4, the J gene TRBJ1-2; D is uncertain. The CDR3 is 13 residues long. V was clipped by 3 bases and J by 3 bases, with 8 bases between them. DNA for the CDR3: TGTGCCAGCAGTTTGGGGATTGACTATGGCTACACCTTC. Residues: CASSLGIDYGYTF.

The chain joins TRBV12-3 or TRBV12-4 to TRBJ1-2; 8 bases match TRBD1. The junction had 4 bases not matched to a gene; V was cut back by 4 bases and J by 6 bases. The length of the CDR3 is 13 residues. The CDR3 spells CASSYQGANGYTF. The CDR3 coding sequence is TGTGCCAGCAGTTACCAGGGGGCGAATGGCTACACCTTC.

Points on this clonotype: One end of the junction fails to match germline, which may point to a read error. V and J are TRBV19 and TRBJ2-7, with TRBD1 matching over 7 bases. The length of the CDR3 is 14 residues. Germline V lookup: CDR1 LNHDA, CDR2 SQIVND (reference sequence). The CDR3 nucleotides are TGTGCCAGTAGTGTAGACACCACAGGGGCCGAGCAGTACTTC. Translation: CASSVDTTGAEQYF.

DNA of the CDR3: TGTGCCAGCGGGACTCGGGCTGAAGCTTTCTTT. Protein: CASGTRAEAFF. The rearrangement links TRBV6-1 to TRBJ1-1; weak D call: TRBD1 (5 bases). This CDR3 is built from 11 residues. Trimming cost V 8 bases and J 6 bases, with 10 bases left between them. Germline V gene lookup returns CDR1 MNHNS and CDR2 SASEGT.

This chain connects TRBV18 to TRBJ1-2, with 9 bases matching TRBD1. The germline V gene has CDR1 KGHSH and CDR2 LQKENI. This CDR3 is built from 14 residues. J was trimmed by 8 bases and V by 1 base; bases with no gene match: 5. Here the CDR3 DNA reads TGTGCCAGCTCACCACGGACAGGGGAAGTCGGCTACACCTTC. This gives the protein CASSPRTGEVGYTF.

This clonotype was seen ten or more times. This sequence joins TRBV27 and TRBJ2-7, with 7 bases fitting TRBD1. Trimming at V came to 8 bases and at J to 0 bases, leaving 4 bases not matched to a gene. CDR1 and CDR2 (germline): MNHEY, SMNVEV (reference sequence). This CDR3 contains 13 residues. The CDR3 nucleotides read TGTGCCAGCCAAGACAGGGACTCCTACGAGCAGTACTTC. This translates into CASQDRDSYEQYF.

The V and J genes are TRBV2 and TRBJ1-2, with a weak D call TRBD1 (5 bases). This CDR3 has 13 residues. Germline-derived CDR1 and CDR2 are SNHLY and FYNNEI. V was shortened by 6 bases and J by 6 bases, with 14 bases between the two germline ends. CDR3 sequence (DNA): TGTGCCAGCAGGGAGACGGACATCCATGGCTACACCTTC. Protein sequence: CASRETDIHGYTF.

This clonotype was seen repeatedly, ten times or more. This chain links TRBV30 with TRBJ1-1, with 8 positions matching TRBD1. The CDR3 loop spans 14 amino acids. Per germline, CDR1 GTSNPN and CDR2 SVGIG (reference sequence). V was pared by 2 bases and J by 0 bases, with 2 bases of the junction left unmatched. CDR3 sequence (DNA): TGTGCCTGGAGTTGGACAGGGTTGAACACTGAAGCTTTCTTT. It encodes CAWSWTGLNTEAFF.

As regards this clonotype: A read error may be the cause here, since a much bigger clone is one base away. This rearrangement joins TRBV12-3 or TRBV12-4 to TRBJ1-1, with D possibly matching TRBD1 (5 bases). The CDR3 consists of 14 residues. For the CDR3, the DNA is TGTGCCAGCAGCCTGAGTTACTGGGGGATGAAAGCTTCCTTT. It translates to CASSLSYWGMKASF.

V usage is TRBV7-9 and J usage is TRBJ2-7, with D uncertain. Germline CDR1 is SEHNR and CDR2 is FQNEAQ (reference sequence). Trimming left V 1 base short and J 5 bases short, with 6 bases between. CDR3 length: 12 amino acids. CDR3 loop: CASSLDPDEQYF. CDR3 nucleotides: TGTGCCAGCAGCTTAGATCCAGACGAGCAGTACTTC.

This chain connects TRBV2 to TRBJ1-2; D might be TRBD1 (5 bases). This CDR3 spans 14 amino acids. Looked up from germline, CDR1 is SNHLY and CDR2 is FYNNEI. Trimming took 8 bases from V and 3 from J, leaving 16 bases between them. DNA of the CDR3: TGTGCCAGCTTAATCGACAGCCTGGACTATGGCTACACCTTC. It is translated as CASLIDSLDYGYTF. The full variable domain, with the rest looked up from reference TRBV2 and TRBJ1-2, is EPEVTQTPSHQVTQMGQEVILRCVPISNHLYFYWYRQILGQKVEFLVSFYNNEISEKSEIFDDQFSVERPDGSNFTLKIRSTKLEDSAMYFCASLIDSLDYGYTFGSGTRLTVV.

The chain joins TRBV24-1 to TRBJ2-1, with 7 bases fitting TRBD1. V shed 3 bases, J shed 3 bases, and the junction held 7 bases outside the gene matches. There are 16 residues in the CDR3. Per germline, CDR1 KGHDR and CDR2 SFDVKD. CDR3 protein: CATSDPPGGHYNEQFF. The CDR3 DNA sequence: TGTGCCACCAGTGATCCTCCAGGGGGACACTACAATGAGCAGTTCTTC.

The chain recombines TRBV2 with TRBJ2-7; D call uncertain. Deletions cut 2 bases from V and 7 bases from J, with 12 bases between. In germline, CDR1 is SNHLY, CDR2 FYNNEI. This CDR3 contains 13 residues. The CDR3 protein is CASSETALWEQYF. CDR3 DNA: TGTGCCAGCAGTGAAACAGCCCTCTGGGAGCAGTACTTC.

This clonotype was seen repeatedly, ten times or more. V usage is TRBV7-9 and J usage is TRBJ1-1, with a tentative D call TRBD1 (6 bases). Germline V gives CDR1 SEHNR, CDR2 FQNEAQ (reference sequence). The length of the CDR3 is 14 residues. The V and J ends lost 5 bases and 3 bases respectively, with 13 bases between them. The CDR3 loop is CASSLTQGYTEAFF. CDR3 nucleotides: TGTGCCAGCAGCCTAACACAGGGTTACACTGAAGCTTTCTTT.

The chain employs TRBV15 and TRBJ1-4, with D unclear. Per the germline V gene, CDR1 is LNHNV and CDR2 is YYDKDF (reference sequence). The ends were cut back, 1 base at V and 6 bases at J, with 15 bases in the middle. This CDR3 spans 16 amino acids. CDR3 DNA: TGTGCCACCAGCAGAGTTACGCGAGGGATTGATGAAAAACTGTTTTTT. Amino acids: CATSRVTRGIDEKLFF.

Many counts were recorded for this clonotype. V gene TRBV12-3 or TRBV12-4 combines with J gene TRBJ2-7; D is possibly TRBD1 (6 bases). This CDR3 contains 14 residues. Trimming shortened V by 3 bases and J by 6 bases, and 15 bases separated the two germline ends. Here the CDR3 reads CASSFGGGSGEQYF. As DNA, the CDR3 is TGTGCCAGCAGTTTTGGGGGCGGAAGCGGCGAGCAGTACTTC.

This clonotype showed up many times. The chain has TRBV5-4 and TRBJ1-1; weak D call: TRBD1 (5 bases). The CDR3 loop spans 16 amino acids. V lost 2 bases to trimming and J lost 2 bases, with 16 bases between them. Looked up from germline, CDR1 is SGHNT and CDR2 is YYREEE (reference sequence). The CDR3 DNA is TGTGCCAGCAGCTTACGACTCGGGACTCCCAACACTGAAGCTTTCTTT. Translating gives CASSLRLGTPNTEAFF.

This chain joins TRBV25-1 and TRBJ2-5; 13 bases match TRBD2. The better agreement between TRBJ2-1 and the DNA end casts doubt on the J call. The CDR3 loop spans 14 amino acids. The germline V gene has CDR1 MGHDK and CDR2 SYGVNS. The DNA for the CDR3 is TGTGCCAGCAGACTAGCGGGGGGGTATTTTGAGCAGTTCTTC. Its protein product is CASRLAGGYFEQFF.

The chain uses TRBV2 and TRBJ1-2, with D perhaps TRBD1 (5 bases). This CDR3 spans 14 amino acids. Germline CDR1 reads SNHLY; CDR2 reads FYNNEI. Between the trimmed V and J ends, which lost 1 base and 3 bases, there was a span of 9 bases. The CDR3: CASSEVSGDYGYTF. In DNA form, the CDR3 reads TGTGCCAGCAGTGAAGTTTCGGGGGACTATGGCTACACCTTC. The whole variable domain, filled in from reference TRBV2 and TRBJ1-2, reads EPEVTQTPSHQVTQMGQEVILRCVPISNHLYFYWYRQILGQKVEFLVSFYNNEISEKSEIFDDQFSVERPDGSNFTLKIRSTKLEDSAMYFCASSEVSGDYGYTFGSGTRLTVV.

There are many counts of this clonotype. The chain couples TRBV9 to TRBJ1-2; a possible D gene is TRBD1 (5 bases). V was trimmed by 0 bases and J by 0 bases, leaving 9 bases between them. CDR3 length: 15 amino acids. The germline gives CDR1 SGDLS, CDR2 YYNGEE. CDR3 protein: CASSVVTAANYGYTF. CDR3 nucleotide sequence: TGTGCCAGCAGCGTAGTGACAGCTGCTAACTATGGCTACACCTTC.

Here the CDR3 reads CATSAEGSWNTIYF. As DNA, the CDR3 is TGTGCCACCAGCGCTGAGGGCTCCTGGAACACCATATATTTT. The chain is built from TRBV15 and TRBJ1-3; no reliable D call. The CDR3 is 14 residues long. Germline V lookup: CDR1 LNHNV, CDR2 YYDKDF (reference sequence). V was pared by 5 bases and J by 7 bases, with 15 bases between.

The table lists this clonotype with many counts. The chain links TRBV7-3 to TRBJ2-7; 10 nucleotides match TRBD1. V shed 3 bases, J shed 2 bases, and the junction held 1 base outside the gene matches. The CDR3 has 14 amino acids. Germline lookup yields CDR1 SGHTA and CDR2 FQGTGA. CDR3 protein: CASSFGTGAYEQYF. The CDR3 nucleotides read TGTGCCAGCAGCTTTGGGACAGGGGCCTACGAGCAGTACTTC. Using reference TRBV7-3 and TRBJ2-7 for the parts outside the CDR3, the full variable domain is GAGVSQTPSNKVTEKGKYVELRCDPISGHTALYWYRQSLGQGPEFLIYFQGTGAADDSGLPNDRFFAVRPEGSVSTLKIQRTERGDSAVYLCASSFGTGAYEQYFGPGTRLTVT.

Regarding this clonotype: Since no conserved phenylalanine or tryptophan closes the CDR3, a read error is the likely cause. This rearrangement joins TRBV11-2 to TRBJ1-1; D ambiguous. V lost 3 bases, J lost 1 base, and 15 bases lay in between. This CDR3 is 16 amino acids long. The germline gives CDR1 SGHAT, CDR2 FQNNGV. The CDR3 DNA is TGTGCCAGCAGCTTCTTCCTTGACGGAGAGAACACTGAAGCTTTCCTT. Translation gives CASSFFLDGENTEAFL.